The sequence of this T cell receptor (beta chain) was determined in a study of T cells in localized non-small cell lung cancer. This CDR3 spans 18 amino acids. From germline, CDR1 is LNHNV and CDR2 YYDKDF (reference sequence). V lost 0 bases, J lost 5 bases, and 19 bases lay in between. This clone was recorded a few times. Measured with immunoSEQ multiplex PCR; TCRdb has only the in-frame clones, and not every one. Seen here are 1,000 to 1,500 clones, around 28% observed once, and the top ten hold 7% to 10%. J is TRBJ2-2 and V is TRBV15; D may be TRBD1 or TRBD2 (5 bases each). This TCR came from a male donor aged 60 or over with stage I lung adenocarcinoma. Sample: lung tumor tissue, taken before any cancer treatment. CDR3 sequence (DNA): TGTGCCACCAGCAGAGAAGGCGACCTGAGGGGTCCTACCGGGGAGCTGTTTTTT. It is translated as CATSREGDLRGPTGELFF.